This T cell receptor (beta chain) was identified during a study of blood T cell repertoires in COVID-19. Background on the study: From the United States, Italy and Spain came samples of acute and convalescent COVID-19. PBMCs, B-cell-depleted T cells, or T cells provided the cDNA or gDNA that made up the material.

Germline CDR1 reads SEHNR; CDR2 reads FQNEAQ (reference sequence). This CDR3 is built from 14 residues. Trimming removed 5 bases at V and 5 bases at J, with 15 bases between. Authors' data handling: Using reference gene primer amplification, nucleated cell counts were estimated. The assay was immunoSEQ multiplex PCR, and TCRdb's table has in-frame clones only and misses some. D and trimming were read from the DNA, whereas the V and J calls and clone size are those reported in that table. The sample includes more than 400,000 clones, 80% to 90% of them seen just once. The TCR sequence derives from a human donor in a cohort sampled during active COVID-19. This chain uses TRBV7-9 with TRBJ2-5, with a weak D call TRBD1 (6 bases). Sequenced: peripheral blood. The CDR3 DNA is TGTGCCAGCAGCCCTCAGGGGAAACGGGAGACCCAGTACTTC. This codes for CASSPQGKRETQYF.